This T cell receptor beta chain stems from a study of T cell responses to AZD1222 COVID-19 vaccine. Notes on the study in general: Donors were mostly white British, more females; clonal diversity possibly underestimated.

Germline V CDR1 and CDR2: MDHEN, SYDVKM. The CDR3 length is 14 residues. V was pared by 4 bases and J by 7 bases, with 11 bases between. A remark on this clone: The antigen is not known.

The table came from immunoSEQ multiplex PCR; TCRdb's copy has only in-frame clones and leaves some out. The sample lists about 140,000 clones; nearly 95% were seen once. Second doses were pooled across both intervals (about 4 or about 12 weeks). The chain has TRBV28 and TRBJ1-6, with a possible D match to TRBD1 (6 bases). This clonotype was obtained from an adult who received the AZD1222 COVID-19 vaccine. Sequenced here: peripheral blood, sampled 28 days after the second AZD1222 dose. CDR3 region: CASSSGQWNSPLHF. CDR3 coding DNA: TGTGCCAGCAGTTCCGGACAGTGGAATTCACCCCTCCACTTT.